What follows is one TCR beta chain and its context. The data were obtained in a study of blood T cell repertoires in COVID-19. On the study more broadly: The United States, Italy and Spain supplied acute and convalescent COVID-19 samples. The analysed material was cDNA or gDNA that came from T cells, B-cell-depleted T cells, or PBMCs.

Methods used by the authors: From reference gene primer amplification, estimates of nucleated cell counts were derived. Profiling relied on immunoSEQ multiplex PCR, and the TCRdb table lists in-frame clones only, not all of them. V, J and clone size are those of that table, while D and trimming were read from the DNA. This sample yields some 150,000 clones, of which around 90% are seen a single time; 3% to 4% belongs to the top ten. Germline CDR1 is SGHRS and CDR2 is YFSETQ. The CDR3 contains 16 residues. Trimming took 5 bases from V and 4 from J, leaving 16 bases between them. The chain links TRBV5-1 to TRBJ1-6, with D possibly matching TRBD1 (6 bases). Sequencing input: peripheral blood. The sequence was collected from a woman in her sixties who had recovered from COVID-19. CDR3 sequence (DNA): TGCGCCAGCAGACCGGACAGCGGGATTTATAATTCACCCCTCCACTTT. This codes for CASRPDSGIYNSPLHF.